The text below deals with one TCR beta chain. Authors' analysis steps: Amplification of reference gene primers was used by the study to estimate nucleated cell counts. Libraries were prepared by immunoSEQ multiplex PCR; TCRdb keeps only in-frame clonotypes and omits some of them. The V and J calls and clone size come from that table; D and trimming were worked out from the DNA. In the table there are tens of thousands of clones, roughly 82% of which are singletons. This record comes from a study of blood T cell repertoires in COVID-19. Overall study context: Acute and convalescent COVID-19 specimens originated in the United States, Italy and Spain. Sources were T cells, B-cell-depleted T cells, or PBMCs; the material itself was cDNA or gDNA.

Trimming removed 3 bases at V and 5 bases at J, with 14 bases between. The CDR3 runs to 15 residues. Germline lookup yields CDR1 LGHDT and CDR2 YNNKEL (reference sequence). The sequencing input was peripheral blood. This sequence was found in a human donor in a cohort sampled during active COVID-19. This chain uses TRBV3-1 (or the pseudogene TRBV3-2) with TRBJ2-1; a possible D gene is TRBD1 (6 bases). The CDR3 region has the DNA TGTGCCAGCAGCCAGGGTTCAGGGGCGGACAATGAGCAGTTCTTC. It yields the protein CASSQGSGADNEQFF.